The 15 T cell receptor beta chains given below trace back to one sample, sequenced in a study of siplizumab effects on memory and regulatory T cells. Measured with immunoSEQ multiplex PCR; TCRdb has only the in-frame clones, and not every one. Counted here are about 68,000 clones, roughly 93% occurring once; the ten biggest clones make up around 5%. Material for sequencing was CD8+ T cells sorted from blood. These receptors were collected from a human donor in good health.

The CDR3 here is CAFYAGELFF. CDR3 DNA: TGTGCCTTCTACGCCGGGGAGCTGTTTTTT. J is TRBJ2-2 and V is TRBV30, with unresolved D. With 7 bases removed from V and 6 bases from J, the gap between germline ends came to 6 bases. This CDR3 contains 10 residues. The V gene's germline CDR1 is GTSNPN and CDR2 SVGIG (reference sequence).

The chain combines TRBV19 with TRBJ1-6; D is uncertain. V dropped 3 bases and J dropped 5 bases, with 2 bases sitting between them. Germline V CDR1 and CDR2: LNHDA, SQIVND (reference sequence). The CDR3 loop spans 12 amino acids. CDR3 sequence reads: CASSMDNSPLHF. CDR3 nucleotides: TGTGCCAGTAGTATGGATAATTCACCCCTCCACTTT.

The rearrangement uses TRBV13 and TRBJ2-4; 8 bases agree with TRBD1. CDR1 PRHDT and CDR2 FYEKMQ come from the germline V gene (reference sequence). The CDR3 contains 14 residues. Germline trimming cut 4 bases from V and 5 bases from J; bases unmatched to any gene: 4. The CDR3 sequence: CASSWGTGQNIQYF. CDR3 coding DNA: TGTGCCAGCAGCTGGGGGACAGGACAAAACATTCAGTACTTC.

The chain recombines TRBV28 with TRBJ1-2; 7 nucleotides line up with TRBD1. The CDR3 length is 15 residues. V lost 2 bases to trimming and J lost 2 bases; unmatched junction nucleotides: 5. Germline V lookup: CDR1 MDHEN, CDR2 SYDVKM. CDR3 nucleotides: TGTGCCAGCAGTTTAATGGACAGGTCGAACTATGGCTACACCTTC. Its translation: CASSLMDRSNYGYTF.

The chain joins TRBV6-1 to TRBJ2-3, with D tentatively TRBD1 (5 bases). This CDR3 is 13 amino acids long. CDR1 is MNHNS, CDR2 SASEGT, per germline. V was trimmed by 10 bases and J by 4 bases, leaving 15 bases between them. The CDR3 coding sequence is TGTGCCACCGAGCCAGGGTTATCAGATACGCAGTATTTT. Its protein product is CATEPGLSDTQYF.

The CDR3 DNA reads as TGTGCCAGCAGTTTAATCGGGGTAAACTACGAGCAGTACTTC. It translates to CASSLIGVNYEQYF. The chain employs TRBV28 and TRBJ2-7, with D possibly TRBD2 on 5 matching bases. Germline V lookup: CDR1 MDHEN, CDR2 SYDVKM. The CDR3 runs 14 residues. Trimming took off 2 bases at V and 3 bases at J, with 11 bases between the two ends.

This rearrangement joins TRBV10-3 to TRBJ1-2; no definite D call. Germline-derived CDR1 and CDR2 are ENHRY and SYGVKD. Trimming cost V 9 bases and J 2 bases, with 19 bases left between them. The CDR3 runs 15 residues. The CDR3 nucleotides read TGTGCCATAAGGGCAAATACCAACCAAAACTATGGCTACACCTTC. Protein: CAIRANTNQNYGYTF.

The CDR3 region is CASSKEGGIAKNIQYF. As DNA, the CDR3 is TGTGCCAGCAGCAAAGAAGGGGGAATAGCCAAAAACATTCAGTACTTC. The chain has TRBV21-1 and TRBJ2-4; the table assigns TRBD1, which was not confirmed against the DNA. TRBV21-1 is a pseudogene locus. This CDR3 is built from 16 residues.

V and J are TRBV7-3 and TRBJ2-3, with TRBD2 as a possible D gene (5 bases). The CDR3 extends over 16 amino acids. Germline-derived CDR1 and CDR2 are SGHTA and FQGTGA. Trimming took off 3 bases at V and 2 bases at J, with 15 bases between the two ends. The CDR3, as DNA: TGTGCCAGCAGCTTTAACGGGGAGACAACCACAGATACGCAGTATTTT. Encoded protein: CASSFNGETTTDTQYF.

This clone has only a few counts. V gene TRBV4-1 combines with J gene TRBJ1-6; D uncertain. CDR3 length: 14 residues. The germline V gene has CDR1 MGHRA and CDR2 YSYEKL. V lost 0 bases, J lost 7 bases, and 7 bases lay in between. This chain's CDR3 is CASSQEIANSPLHF. CDR3 in DNA: TGCGCCAGCAGCCAAGAAATCGCAAATTCACCCCTCCACTTT.

The chain links TRBV4-1 to TRBJ1-4; a weak D match, TRBD1 (5 bases). The CDR3 is 16 amino acids. Between the trimmed V and J ends, which lost 0 bases and 5 bases, there was a span of 13 bases. Looked up from germline, CDR1 is MGHRA and CDR2 is YSYEKL. The CDR3 DNA sequence: TGCGCCAGCAGCCAAGAATCGGGCCAGGGCAATGAAAAACTGTTTTTT. Protein: CASSQESGQGNEKLFF.

In regard to this clone: The germline gene is not matched at one end of the junction; a read error may be the cause. The chain couples TRBV25-1 to TRBJ2-5, with TRBD2 matching 10 bases. CDR3 length equals 13 residues. Germline V gives CDR1 MGHDK, CDR2 SYGVNS. This CDR3 reads CSRGTSEKETQYF. Written as DNA, the CDR3 is TGTTCCAGAGGGACTAGCGAAAAAGAGACCCAGTACTTC. The variable domain in full, completed from reference TRBV25-1 and TRBJ2-5, reads EADIYQTPRYLVIGTGKKITLECSQTMGHDKMYWYQQDPGMELHLIHYSYGVNSTEKGDLSSESTVSRIRTEHFPLTLESARPSHTSQYLCSRGTSEKETQYFGPGTRLLVL.

This rearrangement joins TRBV28 to TRBJ1-5; D is undetermined. Trimming pared 8 bases from V and 0 bases from J, leaving 14 bases between. The CDR3 covers 15 residues. Germline V lookup: CDR1 MDHEN, CDR2 SYDVKM. CDR3 amino acids: CASLGQVNSNQPQHF. CDR3 bases: TGTGCCAGCCTCGGGCAGGTCAATAGCAATCAGCCCCAGCATTTT.

The table lists this clone with a count of one. The genes are TRBV5-1 and TRBJ2-5, with 8 bases that match TRBD1. The better agreement between TRBJ2-7 and the DNA end casts doubt on the J call. The CDR3 has 15 amino acids. Germline V gene lookup returns CDR1 SGHRS and CDR2 YFSETQ. The CDR3, as DNA: TGCGCCAGCAGCTTGGGGCAGGGGGCCGCCTACGAGCAGTACTTC. Translation: CASSLGQGAAYEQYF.

The chain has TRBV5-6 and TRBJ2-7, with D tentatively TRBD2 (5 bases). Germline lookup yields CDR1 SGHDT and CDR2 YYEEEE. Trimming took off 1 base at V and 4 bases at J, with 12 bases between the two ends. The length of the CDR3 is 14 residues. The CDR3 bases are TGTGCCAGCAGCTTGCCTGCGGGCGAATACGAGCAGTACTTC. This encodes CASSLPAGEYEQYF.